One and the same sample provided the 8 T cell receptor beta chains below, sequenced in a study of cytomegalovirus exposure and HLA in healthy donors. Clones were sequenced by immunoSEQ multiplex PCR, and TCRdb holds only the in-frame ones, with some missing. Of around 65,000 clones listed, almost 95% are singletons. Sequenced: PBMCs. Source of these receptors: a man between 18 and 35 years old in good health and CMV-seropositive.

The chain couples TRBV7-2 to TRBJ2-5; TRBD1 matches at 7 bases. With 3 bases clipped from V and 5 bases from J, the junction kept 3 bases outside the gene matches. The CDR3 length is 13 residues. Germline CDR1 and CDR2: SGHTA and FQGNSA. The CDR3 loop is CASSLTGLETQYF. For the CDR3, the DNA is TGTGCCAGCAGCTTGACAGGGTTGGAGACCCAGTACTTC.

The chain carries TRBV5-1 and TRBJ2-1; 7 bases align to TRBD1. Germline CDR1 is SGHRS and CDR2 is YFSETQ. CDR3 length: 16 residues. V dropped 5 bases and J dropped 7; count of bases not matched to a gene: 15. The CDR3 nucleotides read TGCGCCAGCAGACTCGAGGGGACAGCCCTTCTTAATGAGCAGTTCTTC. Its protein is CASRLEGTALLNEQFF.

The chain employs TRBV15 and TRBJ2-5; 7 nucleotides line up with TRBD1. With V trimmed by 0 bases and J by 4 bases, 5 bases remained unmatched. This CDR3 region has 15 residues. In germline, CDR1 is LNHNV, CDR2 YYDKDF (reference sequence). CDR3 nucleotide sequence: TGTGCCACCAGCAGAGATCTTAGACAGGGAGAGACCCAGTACTTC. Amino acids: CATSRDLRQGETQYF.

This clone was seen once. The rearrangement links TRBV11-2 to TRBJ2-7; tentatively, D is TRBD2 (7 bases). Germline assignment: CDR1 SGHAT and CDR2 FQNNGV. Trimming cost V 7 bases and J 2 bases, with 24 bases left between them. This CDR3 is built from 17 residues. CDR3 amino acids: CASTPRGPGGPPYEQYF. Written as DNA, the CDR3 is TGTGCCAGCACCCCCCGCGGGCCGGGGGGCCCCCCCTACGAGCAGTACTTC.

The V call is TRBV28, the J call TRBJ1-4; 7 nucleotides align to TRBD1. The CDR3 runs to 17 residues. Trimming removed 1 base from V and 4 bases from J; junction bases left unmatched: 9. Germline V lookup: CDR1 MDHEN, CDR2 SYDVKM. CDR3 protein: CASSLFSGAGGNEKLFF. CDR3 bases: TGTGCCAGCAGTTTATTTAGTGGGGCAGGGGGTAATGAAAAACTGTTTTTT.

The V gene is TRBV4-1, the J gene TRBJ2-7; 10 bases fit TRBD1. The CDR3 sequence is 15 residues long. Unmatched junction bases numbered 11, after V lost 5 bases and J lost 7 bases. Germline CDR1 is MGHRA and CDR2 is YSYEKL. CDR3 sequence reads: CASSRETGGAGEQYF. CDR3 sequence (DNA): TGCGCCAGCAGCAGAGAGACAGGGGGCGCGGGGGAGCAGTACTTC.

The chain recombines TRBV19 with TRBJ2-1; 7 nucleotides line up with TRBD1. This CDR3 has 15 amino acids. The J segment lost 7 bases and the V segment lost 1 base, leaving 7 bases of the junction unmatched. Germline CDR1 reads LNHDA; CDR2 reads SQIVND (reference sequence). CDR3 loop: CASSIGTGIQNEQFF. CDR3 coding DNA: TGTGCCAGTAGTATAGGGACAGGAATACAAAATGAGCAGTTCTTC.

The gene calls are TRBV25-1 and TRBJ1-4; D is unresolved. V dropped 4 bases and J dropped 7 bases, with 16 bases sitting between them. This CDR3 has 15 amino acids. CDR1 MGHDK and CDR2 SYGVNS come from the germline V gene. The CDR3 loop reads CASSVSGLDVEKLFF. CDR3 DNA sequence: TGTGCCAGCAGTGTGAGTGGACTAGATGTTGAAAAACTGTTTTTT.